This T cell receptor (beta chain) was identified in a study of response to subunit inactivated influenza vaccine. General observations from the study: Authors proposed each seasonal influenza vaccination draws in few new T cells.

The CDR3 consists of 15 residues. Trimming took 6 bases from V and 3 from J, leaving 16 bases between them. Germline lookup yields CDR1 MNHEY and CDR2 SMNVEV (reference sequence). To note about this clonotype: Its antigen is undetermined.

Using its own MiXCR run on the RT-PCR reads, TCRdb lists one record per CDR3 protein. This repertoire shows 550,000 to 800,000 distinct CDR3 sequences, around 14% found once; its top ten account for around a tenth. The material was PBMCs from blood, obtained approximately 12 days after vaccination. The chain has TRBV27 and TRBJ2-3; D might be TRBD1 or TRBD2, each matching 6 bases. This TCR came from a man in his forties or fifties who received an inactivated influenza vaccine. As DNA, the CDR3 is TGTGCCAGCAGGCCATTTGGGGGGCAAACAGATACGCAGTATTTT. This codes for CASRPFGGQTDTQYF.